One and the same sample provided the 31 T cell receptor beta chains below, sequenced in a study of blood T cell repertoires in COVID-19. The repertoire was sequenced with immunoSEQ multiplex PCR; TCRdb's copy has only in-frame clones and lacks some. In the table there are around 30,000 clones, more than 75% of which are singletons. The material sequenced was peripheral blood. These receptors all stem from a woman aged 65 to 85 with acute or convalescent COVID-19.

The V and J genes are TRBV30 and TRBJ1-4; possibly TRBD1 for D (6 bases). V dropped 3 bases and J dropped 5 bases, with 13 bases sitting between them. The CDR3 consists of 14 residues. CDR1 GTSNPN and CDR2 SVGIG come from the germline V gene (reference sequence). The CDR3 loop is CAWSSGQPNEKLFF. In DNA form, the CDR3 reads TGTGCCTGGAGCTCGGGACAACCGAATGAAAAACTGTTTTTT.

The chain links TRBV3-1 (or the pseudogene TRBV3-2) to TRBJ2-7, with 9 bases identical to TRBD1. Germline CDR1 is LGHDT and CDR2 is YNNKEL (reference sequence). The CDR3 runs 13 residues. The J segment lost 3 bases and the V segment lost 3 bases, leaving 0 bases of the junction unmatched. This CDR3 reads CASSQGQGYEQYF. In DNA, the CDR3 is TGTGCCAGCAGCCAGGGACAGGGCTACGAGCAGTACTTC.

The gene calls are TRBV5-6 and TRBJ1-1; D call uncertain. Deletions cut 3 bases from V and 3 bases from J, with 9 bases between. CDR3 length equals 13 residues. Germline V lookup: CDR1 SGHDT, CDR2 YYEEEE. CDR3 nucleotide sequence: TGTGCCAGCAGCTCTGTACAGTACACTGAAGCTTTCTTT. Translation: CASSSVQYTEAFF.

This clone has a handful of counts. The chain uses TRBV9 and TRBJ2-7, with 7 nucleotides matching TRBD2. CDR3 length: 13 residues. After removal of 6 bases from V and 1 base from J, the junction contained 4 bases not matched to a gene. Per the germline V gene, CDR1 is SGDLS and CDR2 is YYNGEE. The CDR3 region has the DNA TGTGCCAGCAAACCTAGCGGTTCCTACGAGCAGTACTTC. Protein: CASKPSGSYEQYF.

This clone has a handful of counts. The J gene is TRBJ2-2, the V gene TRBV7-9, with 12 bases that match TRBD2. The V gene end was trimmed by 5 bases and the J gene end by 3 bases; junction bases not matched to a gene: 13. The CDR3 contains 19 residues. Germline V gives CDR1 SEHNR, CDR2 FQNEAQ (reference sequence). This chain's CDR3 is CASSRLPRGLAGDTGELFF. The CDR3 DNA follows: TGTGCCAGCAGCCGACTTCCCCGGGGACTAGCGGGCGACACCGGGGAGCTGTTTTTT.

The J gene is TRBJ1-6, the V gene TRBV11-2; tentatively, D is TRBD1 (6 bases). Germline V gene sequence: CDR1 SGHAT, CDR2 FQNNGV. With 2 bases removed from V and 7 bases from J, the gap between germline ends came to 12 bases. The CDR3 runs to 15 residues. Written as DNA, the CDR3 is TGTGCCAGCAGCTTATGGACAGAGCCAAATTCACCCCTCCACTTT. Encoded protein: CASSLWTEPNSPLHF.

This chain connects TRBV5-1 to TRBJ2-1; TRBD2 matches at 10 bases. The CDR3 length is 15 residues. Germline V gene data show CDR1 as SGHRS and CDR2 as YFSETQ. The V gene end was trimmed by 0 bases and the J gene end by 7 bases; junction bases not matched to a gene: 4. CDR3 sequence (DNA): TGCGCCAGCAGCTTGGGCCTAGCGGGGGTGAATGAGCAGTTCTTC. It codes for CASSLGLAGVNEQFF.

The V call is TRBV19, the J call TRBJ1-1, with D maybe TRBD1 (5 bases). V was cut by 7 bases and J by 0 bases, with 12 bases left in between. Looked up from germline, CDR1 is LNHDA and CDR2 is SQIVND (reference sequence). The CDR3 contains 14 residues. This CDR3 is CASNWGTLNTEAFF. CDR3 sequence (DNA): TGTGCCAGTAACTGGGGGACTTTGAACACTGAAGCTTTCTTT.

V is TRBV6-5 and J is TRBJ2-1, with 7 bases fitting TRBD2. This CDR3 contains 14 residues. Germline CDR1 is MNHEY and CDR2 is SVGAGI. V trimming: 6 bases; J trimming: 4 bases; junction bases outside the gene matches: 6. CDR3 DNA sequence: TGTGCCAGCAGCCTAGCGGTCGGATACAATGAGCAGTTCTTC. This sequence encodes CASSLAVGYNEQFF.

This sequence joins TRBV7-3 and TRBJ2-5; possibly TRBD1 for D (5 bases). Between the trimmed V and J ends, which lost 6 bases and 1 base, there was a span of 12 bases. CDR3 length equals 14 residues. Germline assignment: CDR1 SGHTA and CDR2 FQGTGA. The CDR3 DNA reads TGTGCCAGCAGTCAATTTGGGGCCCAAGAGACCCAGTACTTC. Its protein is CASSQFGAQETQYF.

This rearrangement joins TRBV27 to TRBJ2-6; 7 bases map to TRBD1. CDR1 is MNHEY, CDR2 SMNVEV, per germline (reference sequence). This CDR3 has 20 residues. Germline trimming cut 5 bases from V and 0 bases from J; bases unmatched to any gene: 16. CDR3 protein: CASSRLPPGQPYSGANVLTF. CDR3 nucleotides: TGTGCCAGCAGTCGTCTTCCCCCGGGACAGCCCTACTCTGGGGCCAACGTCCTGACTTTC.

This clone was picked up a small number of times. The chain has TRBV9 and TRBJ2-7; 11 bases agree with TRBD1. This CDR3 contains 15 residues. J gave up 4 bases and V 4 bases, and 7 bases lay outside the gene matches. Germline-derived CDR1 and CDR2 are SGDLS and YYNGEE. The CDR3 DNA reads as TGTGCCAGCAGCCCACGGGACAGGGGGACTTACGAGCAGTACTTC. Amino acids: CASSPRDRGTYEQYF. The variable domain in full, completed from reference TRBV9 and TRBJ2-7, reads DSGVTQTPKHLITATGQRVTLRCSPRSGDLSVYWYQQSLDQGLQFLIQYYNGEERAKGNILERFSAQQFPDLHSELNLSSLELGDSALYFCASSPRDRGTYEQYFGPGTRLTVT.

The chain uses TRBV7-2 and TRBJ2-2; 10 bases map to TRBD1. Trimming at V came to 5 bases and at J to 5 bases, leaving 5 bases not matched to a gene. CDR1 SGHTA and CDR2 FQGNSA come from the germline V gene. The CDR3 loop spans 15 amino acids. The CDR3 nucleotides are TGTGCCAGCAGCACCGACAGGGGGCGAACCGGGGAGCTGTTTTTT. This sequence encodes CASSTDRGRTGELFF.

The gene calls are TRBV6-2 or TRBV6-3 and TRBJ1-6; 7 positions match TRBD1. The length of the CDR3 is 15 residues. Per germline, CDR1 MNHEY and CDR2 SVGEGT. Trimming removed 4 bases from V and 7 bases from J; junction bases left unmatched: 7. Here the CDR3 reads CASSWLDRSNSPLHF. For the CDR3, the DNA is TGTGCCAGCAGTTGGTTGGACAGGTCAAATTCACCCCTCCACTTT.

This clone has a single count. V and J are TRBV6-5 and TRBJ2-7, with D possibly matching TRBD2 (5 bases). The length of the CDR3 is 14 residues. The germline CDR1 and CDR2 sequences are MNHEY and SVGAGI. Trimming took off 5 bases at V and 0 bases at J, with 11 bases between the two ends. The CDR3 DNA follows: TGTGCCAGCAGTCCCGGGGAGTACTCCTACGAGCAGTACTTC. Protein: CASSPGEYSYEQYF.

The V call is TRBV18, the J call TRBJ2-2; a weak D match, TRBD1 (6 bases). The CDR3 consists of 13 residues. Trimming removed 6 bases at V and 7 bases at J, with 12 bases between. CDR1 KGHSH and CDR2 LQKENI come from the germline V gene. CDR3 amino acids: CASSPRQDGELFF. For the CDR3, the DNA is TGTGCCAGCTCTCCTAGACAGGACGGGGAGCTGTTTTTT.

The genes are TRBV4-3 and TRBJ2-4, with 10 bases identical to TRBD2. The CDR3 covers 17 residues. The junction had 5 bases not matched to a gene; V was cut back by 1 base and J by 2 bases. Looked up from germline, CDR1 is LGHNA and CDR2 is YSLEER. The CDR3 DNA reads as TGCGCCAGCAGCCAAGGCCTAGCGGGGGCTACCAAAAACATTCAGTACTTC. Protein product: CASSQGLAGATKNIQYF.

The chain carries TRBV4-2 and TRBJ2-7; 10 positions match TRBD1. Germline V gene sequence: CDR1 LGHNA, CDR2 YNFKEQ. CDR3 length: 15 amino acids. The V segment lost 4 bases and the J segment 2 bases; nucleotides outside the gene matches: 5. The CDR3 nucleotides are TGTGCCAGCAGCCCAGCCGGGACAGGGGCCTACGAGCAGTACTTC. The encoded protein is CASSPAGTGAYEQYF.

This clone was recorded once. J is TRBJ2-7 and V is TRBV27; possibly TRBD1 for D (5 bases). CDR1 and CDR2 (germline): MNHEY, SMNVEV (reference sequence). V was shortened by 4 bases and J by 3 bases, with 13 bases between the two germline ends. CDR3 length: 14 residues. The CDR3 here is CASSWGQGNYEQYF. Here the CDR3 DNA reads TGTGCCAGCAGTTGGGGTCAGGGTAACTACGAGCAGTACTTC.

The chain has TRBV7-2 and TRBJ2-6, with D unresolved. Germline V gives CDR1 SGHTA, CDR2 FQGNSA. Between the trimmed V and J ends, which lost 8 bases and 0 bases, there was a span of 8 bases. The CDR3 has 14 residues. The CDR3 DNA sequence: TGTGCCAGCCTTACAGTCTCTGGGGCCAACGTCCTGACTTTC. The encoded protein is CASLTVSGANVLTF.

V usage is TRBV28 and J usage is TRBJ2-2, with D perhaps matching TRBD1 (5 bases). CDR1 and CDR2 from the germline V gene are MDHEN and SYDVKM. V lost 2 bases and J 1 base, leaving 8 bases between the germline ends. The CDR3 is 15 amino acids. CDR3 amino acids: CASSLNDRNTGELFF. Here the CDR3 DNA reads TGTGCCAGCAGTTTAAATGACAGGAACACCGGGGAGCTGTTTTTT. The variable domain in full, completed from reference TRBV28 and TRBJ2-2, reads DVKVTQSSRYLVKRTGEKVFLECVQDMDHENMFWYRQDPGLGLRLIYFSYDVKMKEKGDIPEGYSVSREKKERFSLILESASTNQTSMYLCASSLNDRNTGELFFGEGSRLTVL.

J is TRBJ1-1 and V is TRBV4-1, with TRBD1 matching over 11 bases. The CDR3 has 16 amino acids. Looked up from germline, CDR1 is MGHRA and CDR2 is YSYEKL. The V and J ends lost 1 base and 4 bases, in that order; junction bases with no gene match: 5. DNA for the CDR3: TGCGCCAGCAGCCAAGCCTGGGGGACAGGGGGCACTGAAGCTTTCTTT. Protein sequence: CASSQAWGTGGTEAFF.

This CDR3 is CASSVGRQGWETQYF. In DNA form, the CDR3 reads TGTGCCAGCAGCGTAGGACGACAGGGATGGGAGACCCAGTACTTC. This chain joins TRBV9 and TRBJ2-5, with 7 bases aligning to TRBD1. There are 15 residues in the CDR3. Germline V gene sequence: CDR1 SGDLS, CDR2 YYNGEE. With 0 bases clipped from V and 5 bases from J, the junction kept 7 bases outside the gene matches.

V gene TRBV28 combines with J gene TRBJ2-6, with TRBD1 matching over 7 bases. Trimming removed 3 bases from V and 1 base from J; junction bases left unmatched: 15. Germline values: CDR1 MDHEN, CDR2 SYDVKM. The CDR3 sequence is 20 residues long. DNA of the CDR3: TGTGCCAGCAGTTTCCGGGCAGGGGGTAAGGTTGCTTCTGGGGCCAACGTCCTGACTTTC. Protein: CASSFRAGGKVASGANVLTF.

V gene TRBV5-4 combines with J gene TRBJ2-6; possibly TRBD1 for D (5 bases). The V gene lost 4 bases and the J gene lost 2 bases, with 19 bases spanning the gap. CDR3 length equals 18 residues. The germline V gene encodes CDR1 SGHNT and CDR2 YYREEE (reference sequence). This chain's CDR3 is CASSALLGPGTGANVLTF. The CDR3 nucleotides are TGTGCCAGCAGCGCTCTTCTCGGCCCAGGGACTGGGGCCAACGTCCTGACTTTC.

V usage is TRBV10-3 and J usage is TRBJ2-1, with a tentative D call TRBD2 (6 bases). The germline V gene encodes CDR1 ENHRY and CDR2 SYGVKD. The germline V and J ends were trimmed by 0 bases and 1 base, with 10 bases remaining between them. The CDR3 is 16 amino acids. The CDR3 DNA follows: TGTGCCATCAGTGAGTCTTTGCGGGGTTCCTACAATGAGCAGTTCTTC. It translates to CAISESLRGSYNEQFF.

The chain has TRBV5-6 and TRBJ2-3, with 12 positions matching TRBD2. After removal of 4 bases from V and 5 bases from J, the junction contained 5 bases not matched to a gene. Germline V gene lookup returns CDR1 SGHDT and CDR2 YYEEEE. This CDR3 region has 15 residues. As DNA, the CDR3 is TGTGCCAGCAGCCGGACTAGCGGGGTGCGAGATACGCAGTATTTT. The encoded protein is CASSRTSGVRDTQYF.

This CDR3 reads CASSPRAGAMGEQYF. In DNA form, the CDR3 reads TGTGCCAGCTCACCACGGGCAGGGGCCATGGGGGAGCAGTACTTC. The V gene is TRBV18, the J gene TRBJ2-7, with D tentatively TRBD1 (6 bases). CDR1 KGHSH and CDR2 LQKENI come from the germline V gene. The CDR3 runs to 15 residues. Deletions cut 1 base from V and 7 bases from J, with 17 bases between.

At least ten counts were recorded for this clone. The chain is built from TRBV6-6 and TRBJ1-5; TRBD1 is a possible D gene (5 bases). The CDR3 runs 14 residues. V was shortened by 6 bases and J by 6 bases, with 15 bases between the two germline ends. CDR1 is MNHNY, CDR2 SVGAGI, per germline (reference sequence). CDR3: CASRRRGFLQPQHF. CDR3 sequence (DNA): TGTGCCAGCAGACGAAGGGGTTTTCTTCAGCCCCAGCATTTT.

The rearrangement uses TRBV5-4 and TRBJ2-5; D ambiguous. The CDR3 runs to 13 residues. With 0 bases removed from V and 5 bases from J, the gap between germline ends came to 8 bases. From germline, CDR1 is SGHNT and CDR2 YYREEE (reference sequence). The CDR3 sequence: CASSLETLETQYF. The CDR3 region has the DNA TGTGCCAGCAGCTTGGAGACTTTGGAGACCCAGTACTTC.

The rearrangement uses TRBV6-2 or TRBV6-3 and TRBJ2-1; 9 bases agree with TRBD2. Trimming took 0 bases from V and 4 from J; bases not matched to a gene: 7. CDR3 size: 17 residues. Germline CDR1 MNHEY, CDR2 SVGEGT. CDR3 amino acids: CASSYSPAGGVYNEQFF. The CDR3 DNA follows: TGTGCCAGCAGTTACTCTCCGGCGGGGGGGGTTTACAATGAGCAGTTCTTC.